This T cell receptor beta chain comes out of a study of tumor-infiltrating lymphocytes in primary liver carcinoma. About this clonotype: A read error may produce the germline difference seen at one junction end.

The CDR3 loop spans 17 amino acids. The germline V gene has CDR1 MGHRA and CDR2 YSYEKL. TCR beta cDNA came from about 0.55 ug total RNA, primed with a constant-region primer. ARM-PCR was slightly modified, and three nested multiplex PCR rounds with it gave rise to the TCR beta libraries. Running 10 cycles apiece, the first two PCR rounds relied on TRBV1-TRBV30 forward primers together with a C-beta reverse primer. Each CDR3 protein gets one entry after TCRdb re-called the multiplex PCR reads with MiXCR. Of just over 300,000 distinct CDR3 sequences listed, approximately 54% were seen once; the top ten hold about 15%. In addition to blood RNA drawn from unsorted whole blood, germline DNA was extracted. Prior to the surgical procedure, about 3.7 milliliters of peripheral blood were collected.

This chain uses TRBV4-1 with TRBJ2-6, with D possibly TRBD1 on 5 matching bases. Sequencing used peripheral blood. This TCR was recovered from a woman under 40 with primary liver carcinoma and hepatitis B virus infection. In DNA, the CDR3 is TGCGCCAGCAGGGGGCTAACGGTTGGCTCTGGGGCCAGCGTCCTGACTTTC. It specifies CASRGLTVGSGASVLTF.